This is a list of T cell receptor beta chains from one sample in a study of shared clonotypes between healthy human individuals. The method was immunoSEQ multiplex PCR; TCRdb's version includes in-frame clones alone and lacks a portion of them. Of 1,500,000 or so clones listed, 96% were seen once; the top ten hold over 1%. Sequencing was done on a sample of naive CD4+ T cells sorted from blood. The receptors here all came from a man aged 30 to 39 in good health. Both conserved end residues are part of each CDR3. The order of the fields is J gene, V gene, clone size, D gene, CDR3 DNA, CDR3 protein. A D gene is named only where the DNA matches it firmly. Clone size is shown for a subset of rows, as once, few, many or a class of expanded clone.

TRBJ2-2 TRBV7-9 - - TGTGCCAGCAGCCTCGCTAGGGAGCTGTTTTTT CASSLARELFF
TRBJ2-4 TRBV28 - - TGTGCCAGCAGAGAGACAGATAAAAACATTCAGTACTTC CASRETDKNIQYF
TRBJ2-2 TRBV27 - - TGTGCCAGCAGTTTATGGGGACAGAACACCGGGGAGCTGTTTTTT CASSLWGQNTGELFF
TRBJ2-3 TRBV18 - - TGTGCCAGCTCACCACGGAGGGGGCAAGCAGATACGCAGTATTTT CASSPRRGQADTQYF
TRBJ2-7 TRBV5-6 - TRBD2 TGTGCCAGCAGCGGGGGGACTAGCGGAATCTACGAGCAGTACTTC CASSGGTSGIYEQYF
TRBJ2-3 TRBV5-1 - - TGCGCCAGCAGTATGAGCGGAGCTAGCACAGATACGCAGTATTTT CASSMSGASTDTQYF
TRBJ2-2 TRBV4-1 - - TGCGCCAGCAGCCAAGCCCGAAGCACCGGGGAGCTGTTTTTT CASSQARSTGELFF
TRBJ2-5 TRBV5-1 - - TGCGCCAGCAGATTCCGTACAGGGCCGGGGGAGACCCAGTACTTC CASRFRTGPGETQYF
TRBJ1-1 TRBV6-5 - - TGTGCCAGCAGTTACGGATTGGCGCGGACTGAAGCTTTCTTT CASSYGLARTEAFF
TRBJ1-1 TRBV30 - - TGTGCCTGGAGTGAGGGGGGAGGGAACACTGAAGCTTTCTTT CAWSEGGGNTEAFF
TRBJ2-3 TRBV4-3 - TRBD2 TGCGCCAGCAGCCAAGGGCGAACTAGCGGGAAGGCAGATACGCAGTATTTT CASSQGRTSGKADTQYF
TRBJ1-2 TRBV5-5 - - TGTGCCAGCACCCTCGGTCAGGCTAACTATGGCTACACCTTC CASTLGQANYGYTF
TRBJ2-3 TRBV15 - TRBD2 TGTGCCACCAGCACTCTAGCGGGAGGAACAGATACGCAGTATTTT CATSTLAGGTDTQYF
TRBJ2-7 TRBV5-4 once TRBD2 TGTGCCAGCACCCCAGGACTAGCGGGAGACGAGCAGTACTTC CASTPGLAGDEQYF
TRBJ2-3 TRBV5-4 - TRBD1 TGTGCCAGCAGCGAACCGGGACAGGGTGCAGGTACGCAGTATTTT CASSEPGQGAGTQYF
TRBJ1-1 TRBV2 - TRBD1 TGTGCCAGCAGCCAGGGGGCCACTGAAGCTTTCTTT CASSQGATEAFF
TRBJ1-1 TRBV30 - - TGTGCCTGGAGTGTGGAATCGAACACTGAAGCTTTCTTT CAWSVESNTEAFF
TRBJ2-7 TRBV7-9 - TRBD1 TGTGCCAGCCGCGGACAGGGAAACTACGAGCAGTACTTC CASRGQGNYEQYF
TRBJ2-7 TRBV7-9 once - TGTGCCAGCAGCTTAGTGCCGGGGAACTACGAGCAGTACTTC CASSLVPGNYEQYF